The 12 T cell receptor beta chains presented below share a single source sample, sequenced in a study of neurological immune-mediated disorders (dated by TCRdb to about 2019). Library preparation was by 5' RACE. Instrument used: Illumina HiSeq 2500. TCRdb took the public reads, trimmed them with fastp at Q25, ran MiXCR for clone calling and kept in-frame beta chains. Each CDR3 protein appears once, grouped with its most common genes and DNA. Across this sample there are more than 45,000 distinct CDR3 sequences, with around 4.4% seen only once. Of the sample, 2.5% to 3.5% falls within the top ten clones. The sequencing input was PBMCs. The source is a man in his fifties with multiple sclerosis.

The sample holds a few counts of this clonotype. V gene TRBV18 combines with J gene TRBJ1-2, with unresolved D. Looked up from germline, CDR1 is KGHSH and CDR2 is LQKENI. The CDR3 is 16 residues long. V was pared by 2 bases and J by 3 bases, with 16 bases between. CDR3 nucleotides: TGTGCCAGCTCACCATCGCGGGAGAGCCTATACTATGGCTACACCTTC. Its protein is CASSPSRESLYYGYTF.

This clonotype came up many times. The chain has TRBV5-5 and TRBJ1-2; no clear D. Trimming took off 0 bases at V and 5 bases at J, with 11 bases between the two ends. This CDR3 spans 14 amino acids. In germline, CDR1 is SGHKS, CDR2 YYEKEE (reference sequence). The CDR3 DNA follows: TGTGCCAGCAGCTTGGCAATGGAGGAGTATGGCTACACCTTC. The encoded protein is CASSLAMEEYGYTF.

This clonotype was picked up many times. The chain links TRBV20-1 to TRBJ2-1; a possible D gene is TRBD2 (6 bases). The CDR3 loop spans 12 amino acids. Germline assignment: CDR1 DFQATT and CDR2 SNEGSKA (reference sequence). Trimming shortened V by 1 base and J by 7 bases, and 8 bases separated the two germline ends. The CDR3 bases are TGCAGTGCTAGAGGTGGAGGGAATGAGCAGTTCTTC. Its protein product is CSARGGGNEQFF.

This clonotype was recorded many times. V gene TRBV7-2 combines with J gene TRBJ2-1; D is perhaps TRBD2 (5 bases). Deletions cut 5 bases from V and 4 bases from J, with 24 bases between. CDR1 is SGHTA and CDR2 is FQGNSA in the germline V gene. This CDR3 region has 18 residues. The CDR3 protein is CASSLEVGNTLSYNEQFF. The CDR3 nucleotides are TGTGCCAGCAGCCTGGAGGTGGGGAACACCCTTTCTTACAATGAGCAGTTCTTC.

This clonotype was detected many times. The chain has TRBV5-1 and TRBJ2-1; D is possibly TRBD1 (6 bases). V lost 4 bases, J lost 4 bases, and 15 bases lay in between. The CDR3 is 15 amino acids. The germline gives CDR1 SGHRS, CDR2 YFSETQ. CDR3 region: CASSPPLTGYNEQFF. The CDR3 DNA reads as TGCGCCAGCAGCCCCCCGTTGACAGGATACAATGAGCAGTTCTTC.

This clonotype has a count of ten or more. The chain carries TRBV20-1 and TRBJ2-7; D unclear. Germline CDR1 DFQATT, CDR2 SNEGSKA (reference sequence). The CDR3 extends over 12 amino acids. V lost 2 bases to trimming and J lost 3 bases, with 8 bases between them. The CDR3 nucleotides are TGCAGTGCTAGAACAGACAACTACGAGCAGTACTTC. It encodes CSARTDNYEQYF.

This clonotype was counted at least ten times. The chain uses TRBV5-1 and TRBJ2-2; the D is unclear. This CDR3 is built from 15 residues. Germline loops: CDR1 SGHRS, CDR2 YFSETQ. V shed 3 bases and J shed 1 base, with 10 bases lying between them. The CDR3 loop is CASSYENGNTGELFF. DNA of the CDR3: TGCGCCAGCAGCTATGAAAACGGGAACACCGGGGAGCTGTTTTTT. The entire variable domain, with the rest obtained from reference TRBV5-1 and TRBJ2-2, is as follows: KAGVTQTPRYLIKTRGQQVTLSCSPISGHRSVSWYQQTPGQGLQFLFEYFSETQRNKGNFPGRFSGRQFSNSRSEMNVSTLELGDSALYLCASSYENGNTGELFFGEGSRLTVL.

In its sample, this clonotype was seen many times. This rearrangement joins TRBV25-1 to TRBJ2-7; D is perhaps TRBD1 (6 bases). V shed 8 bases and J shed 2 bases, with 13 bases lying between them. This CDR3 has 13 residues. Germline V gene data show CDR1 as MGHDK and CDR2 as SYGVNS. The CDR3 reads CASQMTGTYEQYF. The CDR3 nucleotides are TGTGCCAGCCAGATGACAGGAACCTACGAGCAGTACTTC.

This clonotype was observed many times. This sequence joins TRBV7-6 and TRBJ2-1; D remains ambiguous. There are 15 residues in the CDR3. V was shortened by 5 bases and J by 0 bases, with 11 bases between the two germline ends. In germline, CDR1 is SGHVS, CDR2 FNYEAQ. The CDR3 DNA sequence: TGTGCCAGCAGCCTATCAAGAAGCTCCTACAATGAGCAGTTCTTC. It translates to CASSLSRSSYNEQFF.

Details on this clonotype: Being one base from a much bigger clone, this may be a read error. The chain joins TRBV27 to TRBJ2-1; no clear D. Per germline, CDR1 MNHEY and CDR2 SMNVEV (reference sequence). V shed 6 bases and J shed 15 bases, with 18 bases lying between them. This CDR3 has 12 residues. This CDR3 is CASSPVGLRTFF. CDR3 nucleotides: TGTGCCAGCAGCCCCGTCGGGCTCAGAACGTTCTTC.

This clonotype was observed many times. The J gene is TRBJ2-4, the V gene TRBV10-3; 9 bases are a match to TRBD1. Germline V CDR1 and CDR2: ENHRY, SYGVKD. This CDR3 spans 12 amino acids. After removal of 3 bases from V and 12 bases from J, the junction contained 3 bases not matched to a gene. CDR3 nucleotides: TGTGCCATCAGTGAAAACAGGGGGCATCAGTACTTC. Its protein is CAISENRGHQYF.

This clonotype was detected many times. This chain joins TRBV20-1 and TRBJ1-3; no clear D. The CDR3 sequence is 14 residues long. Trimming took off 0 bases at V and 4 bases at J, with 10 bases between the two ends. Germline-derived CDR1 and CDR2 are DFQATT and SNEGSKA (reference sequence). CDR3 in DNA: TGCAGTGCTAGAGATGCGGCGGGCGGAAACACCATATATTTT. Its translation: CSARDAAGGNTIYF.